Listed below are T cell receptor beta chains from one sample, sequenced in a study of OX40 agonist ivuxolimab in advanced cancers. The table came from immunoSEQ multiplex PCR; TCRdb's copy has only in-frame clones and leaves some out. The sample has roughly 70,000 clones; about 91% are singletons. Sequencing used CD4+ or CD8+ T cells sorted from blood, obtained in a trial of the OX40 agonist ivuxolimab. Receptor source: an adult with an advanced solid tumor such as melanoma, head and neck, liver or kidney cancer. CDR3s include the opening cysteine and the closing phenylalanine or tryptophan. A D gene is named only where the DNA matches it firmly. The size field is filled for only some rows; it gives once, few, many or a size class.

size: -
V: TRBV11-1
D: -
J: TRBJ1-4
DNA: TGTGCCAGCAGCCCACGGACTTCAACTAATGAAAAACTGTTTTTT
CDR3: CASSPRTSTNEKLFF

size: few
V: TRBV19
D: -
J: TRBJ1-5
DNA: TGTGCCAGTAGTATAGTTACAGGCAATCAGCCCCAGCATTTT
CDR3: CASSIVTGNQPQHF

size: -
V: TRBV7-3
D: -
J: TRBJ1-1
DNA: TGTGCCAGCAGCTTATTGGGAATGAACACTGAAGCTTTCTTT
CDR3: CASSLLGMNTEAFF

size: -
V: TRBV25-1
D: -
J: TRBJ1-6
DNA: TGTGCCAGCAGTGAAACGGGGGGAGGTTCACCCCTCCACTTT
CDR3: CASSETGGGSPLHF

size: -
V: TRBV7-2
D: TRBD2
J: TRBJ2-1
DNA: TGTGCCAGCAGCTTGGTGGGACTAATGGGTGAGCAGTTCTTC
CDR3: CASSLVGLMGEQFF

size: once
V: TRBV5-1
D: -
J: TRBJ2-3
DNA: TGCGCCAGCAGCTTGGGCGGGAGCACAGATACGCAGTATTTT
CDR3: CASSLGGSTDTQYF

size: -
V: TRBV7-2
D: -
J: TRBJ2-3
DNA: TGTGCCAGCAGCTCGGACCATTGGGGCACAGATACGCAGTATTTT
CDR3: CASSSDHWGTDTQYF

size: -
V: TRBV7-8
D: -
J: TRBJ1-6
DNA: TGTGCCAGCAGCTTATCGGATTCACCCCTCCACTTT
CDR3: CASSLSDSPLHF

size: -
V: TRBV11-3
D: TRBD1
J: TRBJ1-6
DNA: TGTGCCAGCAGCGTGACAGGGGGGAATTCACCCCTCCACTTT
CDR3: CASSVTGGNSPLHF

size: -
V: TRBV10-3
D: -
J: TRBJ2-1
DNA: TGTGCCATCAGTGATGCGGTTAGCTACAATGAGCAGTTCTTC
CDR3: CAISDAVSYNEQFF

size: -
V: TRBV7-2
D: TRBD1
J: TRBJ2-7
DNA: TGTGCCAGCAGCACTTGGGACAGGGCCTACGAGCAGTACTTC
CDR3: CASSTWDRAYEQYF

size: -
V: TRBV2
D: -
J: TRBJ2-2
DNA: TGTGCCAGCACCTGGACTCAGGTGGGGACCGGGGAGCTGTTTTTT
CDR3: CASTWTQVGTGELFF

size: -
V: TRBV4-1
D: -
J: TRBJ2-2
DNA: TGCGCCAGCAGCCACTTGGGACGGGGGAACACCGGGGAGCTGTTTTTT
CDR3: CASSHLGRGNTGELFF

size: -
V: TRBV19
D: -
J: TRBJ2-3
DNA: TGTGCCAGTAGTATAGGGAGAACAGGAGGTGCAGATACGCAGTATTTT
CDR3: CASSIGRTGGADTQYF

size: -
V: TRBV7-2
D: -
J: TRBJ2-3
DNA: TGTGCCAGTACCCTAACCCAGGCCACAGATACGCAGTATTTT
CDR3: CASTLTQATDTQYF

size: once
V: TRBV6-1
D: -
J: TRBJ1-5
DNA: TGTGCCAGCAGTGAACAGGGAAATCAGCCCCAGCATTTT
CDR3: CASSEQGNQPQHF

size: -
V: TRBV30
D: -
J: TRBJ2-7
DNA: TGTGCCTGGAGTCCCCGGGGAGCCGGCTACGAGCAGTACTTC
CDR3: CAWSPRGAGYEQYF

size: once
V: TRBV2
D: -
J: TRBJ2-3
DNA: TGTGCCAGCATGAGCGTACGTAGCACAGATACGCAGTATTTT
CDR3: CASMSVRSTDTQYF

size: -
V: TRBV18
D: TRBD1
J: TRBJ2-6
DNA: TGTGCCAGCACAGGGGGATCTGGGGCCAACGTCCTGACTTTC
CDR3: CASTGGSGANVLTF

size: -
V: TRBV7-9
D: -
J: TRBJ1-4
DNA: TGTGCCAGCAGCTTAAATCAGGCGCTTGAAAAACTGTTTTTT
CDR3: CASSLNQALEKLFF

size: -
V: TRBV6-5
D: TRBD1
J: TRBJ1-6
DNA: TGTGCCAGCAGTTACTCTACAGGGGGTGAGAATTCACCCCTCCACTTT
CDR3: CASSYSTGGENSPLHF

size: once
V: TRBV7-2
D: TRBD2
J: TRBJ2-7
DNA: TGTGCCAGCAGCTCTACTAGCGGGACCTCCTACGAGCAGTACTTC
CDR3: CASSSTSGTSYEQYF

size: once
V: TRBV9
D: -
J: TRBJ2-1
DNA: TGTGCCAGCAGCGTAGCCAGCTTCGGTGAGCAGTTCTTC
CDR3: CASSVASFGEQFF

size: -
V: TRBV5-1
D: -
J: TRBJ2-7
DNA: TGCGCCAGCAGCTTGGGGACCGGGACCGAGGGAACCTACGAGCAGTACTTC
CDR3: CASSLGTGTEGTYEQYF

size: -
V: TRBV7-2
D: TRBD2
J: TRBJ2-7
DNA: TGTGCCAGCAGCTCCGGGGGGGCTTACGAGCAGTACTTC
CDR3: CASSSGGAYEQYF

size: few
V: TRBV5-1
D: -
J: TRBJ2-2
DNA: TGCGCCAGCAGCTTGGCAAAACGTGGCACCACGAACACCGGGGAGCTGTTTTTT
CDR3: CASSLAKRGTTNTGELFF

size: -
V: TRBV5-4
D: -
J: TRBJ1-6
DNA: TGTGCCAGCAGCTTGTGGGACTCACCCCTCCACTTT
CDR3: CASSLWDSPLHF

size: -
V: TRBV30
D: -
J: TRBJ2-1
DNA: TGTGCCCTTAGGGGTTTTTTCAATGAGCAGTTCTTC
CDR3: CALRGFFNEQFF

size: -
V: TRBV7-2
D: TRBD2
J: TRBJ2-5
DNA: TGTGCCAGCAGCCTTAACGCGGGGGGGGCCTCGGAGACCCAGTACTTC
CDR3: CASSLNAGGASETQYF

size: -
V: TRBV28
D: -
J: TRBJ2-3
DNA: TGTGCCAGCAGTTCACAGGGCGGTACGCAGTATTTT
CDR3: CASSSQGGTQYF

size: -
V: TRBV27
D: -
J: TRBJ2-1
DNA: TGTGCCAGCAGTTCGGGGAACAATCGTCTCAATGAGCAGTTCTTC
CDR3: CASSSGNNRLNEQFF

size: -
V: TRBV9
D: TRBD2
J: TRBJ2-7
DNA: TGTGCCAGCAGCGCGGCGTTGACTAGCTTCGAGCAGTACTTC
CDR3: CASSAALTSFEQYF

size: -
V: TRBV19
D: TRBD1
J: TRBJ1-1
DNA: TGTGCCAGTAGTATCTCGACAGGGGACACTGAAGCTTTCTTT
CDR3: CASSISTGDTEAFF

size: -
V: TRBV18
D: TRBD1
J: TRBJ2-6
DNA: TGTGCCAGCTCACCACCGACAGGGGCCCTATCTGGGGCCAACGTCCTGACTTTC
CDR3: CASSPPTGALSGANVLTF

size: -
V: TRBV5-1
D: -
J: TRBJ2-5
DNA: TGCGCCAGCATGCTCGGAGGGCCCGCGTTAGAGACCCAGTACTTC
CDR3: CASMLGGPALETQYF

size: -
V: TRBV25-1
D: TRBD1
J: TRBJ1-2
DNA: TGTGCCAGCAGTGACCCCGGACAGGTATTGGGCTACACCTTC
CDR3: CASSDPGQVLGYTF

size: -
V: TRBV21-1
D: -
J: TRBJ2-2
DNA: TGTGCCAGCAGCAAAGAGGCAGGGGGTAACGCCGGGGAGCTGTTTTTT
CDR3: CASSKEAGGNAGELFF

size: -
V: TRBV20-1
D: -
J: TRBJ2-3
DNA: TGCAGTGTCGACACGGGGAATACGCAGTATTTT
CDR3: CSVDTGNTQYF

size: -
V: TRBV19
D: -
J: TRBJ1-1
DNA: TGTGCCAGTACTCCTATGGGGGATACTGAAGCTTTCTTT
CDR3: CASTPMGDTEAFF

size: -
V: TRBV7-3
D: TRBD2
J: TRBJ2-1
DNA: TGTGCCAGCAAGGCGGGAGCCTCCTACAATGAGCAGTTCTTC
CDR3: CASKAGASYNEQFF

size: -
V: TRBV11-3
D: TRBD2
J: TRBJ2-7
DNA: TGTGCCAGCAGCTTAAGTAGCGGGATGAACGAGCAGTACTTC
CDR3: CASSLSSGMNEQYF